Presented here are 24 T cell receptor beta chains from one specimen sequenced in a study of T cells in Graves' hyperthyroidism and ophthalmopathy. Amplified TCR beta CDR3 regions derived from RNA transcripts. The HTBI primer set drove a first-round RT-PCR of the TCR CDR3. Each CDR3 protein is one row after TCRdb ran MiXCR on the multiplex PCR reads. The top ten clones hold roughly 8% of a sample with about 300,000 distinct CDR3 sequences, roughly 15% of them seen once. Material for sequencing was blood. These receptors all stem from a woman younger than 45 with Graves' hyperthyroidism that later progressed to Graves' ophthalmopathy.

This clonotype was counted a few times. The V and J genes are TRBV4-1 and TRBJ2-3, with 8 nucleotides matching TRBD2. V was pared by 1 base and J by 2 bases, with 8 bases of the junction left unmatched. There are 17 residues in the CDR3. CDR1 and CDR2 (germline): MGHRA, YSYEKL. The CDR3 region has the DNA TGCGCCAGCAGCCAAGTAGAAACTAGCGGACTCACAGATACGCAGTATTTT. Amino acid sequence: CASSQVETSGLTDTQYF.

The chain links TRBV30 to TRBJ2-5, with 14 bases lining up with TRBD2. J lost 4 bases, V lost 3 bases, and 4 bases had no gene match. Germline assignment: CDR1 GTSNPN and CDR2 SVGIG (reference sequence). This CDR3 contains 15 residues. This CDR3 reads CAWRGLAGVGETQYF. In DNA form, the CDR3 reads TGTGCCTGGAGGGGACTAGCGGGAGTGGGAGAGACCCAGTACTTC.

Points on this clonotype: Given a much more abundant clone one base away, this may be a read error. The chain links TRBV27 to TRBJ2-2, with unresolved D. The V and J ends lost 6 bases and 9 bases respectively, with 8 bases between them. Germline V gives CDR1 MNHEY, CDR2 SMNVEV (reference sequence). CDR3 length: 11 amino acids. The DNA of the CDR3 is TGTGCCAGCAGACGGTCCAGGGAGCTGTTTTTT. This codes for CASRRSRELFF.

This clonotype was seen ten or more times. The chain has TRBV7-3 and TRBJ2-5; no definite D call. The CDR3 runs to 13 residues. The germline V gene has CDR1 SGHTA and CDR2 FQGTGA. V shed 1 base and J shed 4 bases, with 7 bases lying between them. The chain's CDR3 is CASSLNQRETQYF. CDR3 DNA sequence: TGTGCCAGCAGCTTAAACCAGAGAGAGACCCAGTACTTC.

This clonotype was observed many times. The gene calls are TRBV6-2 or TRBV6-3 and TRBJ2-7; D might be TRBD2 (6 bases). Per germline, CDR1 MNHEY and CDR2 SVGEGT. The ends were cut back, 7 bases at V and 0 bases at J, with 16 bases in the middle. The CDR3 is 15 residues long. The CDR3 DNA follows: TGTGCCAGCAAGAGCGGGCGGGGAAACTCCTACGAGCAGTACTTC. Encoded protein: CASKSGRGNSYEQYF.

DNA for the CDR3: TGTGCCAGCAGCCCTCAAGCGGGAGGGGGCACCGGGGAGCTGTTTTTT. This sequence encodes CASSPQAGGGTGELFF. The genes are TRBV7-3 and TRBJ2-2, with 10 bases identical to TRBD2. V lost 5 bases and J lost 4; bases outside the gene matches: 7. The CDR3 contains 16 residues. The germline V gene has CDR1 SGHTA and CDR2 FQGTGA.

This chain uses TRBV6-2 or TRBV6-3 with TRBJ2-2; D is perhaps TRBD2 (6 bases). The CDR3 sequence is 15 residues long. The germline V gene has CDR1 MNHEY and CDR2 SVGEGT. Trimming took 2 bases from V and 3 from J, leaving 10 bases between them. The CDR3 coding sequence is TGTGCCAGCAGTTACCGGGACTCCTACACCGGGGAGCTGTTTTTT. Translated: CASSYRDSYTGELFF.

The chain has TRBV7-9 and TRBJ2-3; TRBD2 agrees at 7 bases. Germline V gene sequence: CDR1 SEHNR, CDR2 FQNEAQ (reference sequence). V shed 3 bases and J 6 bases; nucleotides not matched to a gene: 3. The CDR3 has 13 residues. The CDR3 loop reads CASSLVAGDTQYF. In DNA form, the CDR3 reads TGTGCCAGCAGCTTGGTAGCGGGTGATACGCAGTATTTT.

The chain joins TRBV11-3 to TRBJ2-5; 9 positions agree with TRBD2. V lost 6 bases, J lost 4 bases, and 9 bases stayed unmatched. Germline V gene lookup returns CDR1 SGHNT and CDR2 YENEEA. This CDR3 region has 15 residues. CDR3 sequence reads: CASSRDSGSGETQYF. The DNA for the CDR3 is TGTGCCAGCAGTCGAGATAGCGGGAGTGGAGAGACCCAGTACTTC.

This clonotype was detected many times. The CDR3 region is CASSLREDTQYF. CDR3 DNA sequence: TGTGCCAGCAGTTTAAGGGAAGATACGCAGTATTTT. The chain couples TRBV12-3 or TRBV12-4 to TRBJ2-3; D not resolved. V lost 2 bases and J lost 5, with 5 bases in between. The CDR3 covers 12 residues.

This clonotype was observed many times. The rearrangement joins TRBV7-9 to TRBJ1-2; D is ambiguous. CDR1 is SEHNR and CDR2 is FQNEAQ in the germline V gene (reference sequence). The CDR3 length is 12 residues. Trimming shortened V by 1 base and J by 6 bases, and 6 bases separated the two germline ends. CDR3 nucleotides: TGTGCCAGCAGCTTAGATGAGGATGGCTACACCTTC. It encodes CASSLDEDGYTF.

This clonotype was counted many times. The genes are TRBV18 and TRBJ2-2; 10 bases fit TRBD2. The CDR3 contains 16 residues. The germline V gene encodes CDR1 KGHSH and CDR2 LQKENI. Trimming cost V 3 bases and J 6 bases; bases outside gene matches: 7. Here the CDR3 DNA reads TGTGCCAGCTCACCGCCAGGGACTAGCGTGGCCGGGGAGCTGTTTTTT. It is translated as CASSPPGTSVAGELFF.

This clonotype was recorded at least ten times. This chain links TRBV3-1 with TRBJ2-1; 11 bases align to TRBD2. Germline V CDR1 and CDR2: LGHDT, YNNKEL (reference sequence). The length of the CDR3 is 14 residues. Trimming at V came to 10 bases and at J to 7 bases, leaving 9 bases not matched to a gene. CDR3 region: CATSTSGIGNEQFF. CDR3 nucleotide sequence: TGTGCCACCTCGACTAGCGGGATAGGGAATGAGCAGTTCTTC.

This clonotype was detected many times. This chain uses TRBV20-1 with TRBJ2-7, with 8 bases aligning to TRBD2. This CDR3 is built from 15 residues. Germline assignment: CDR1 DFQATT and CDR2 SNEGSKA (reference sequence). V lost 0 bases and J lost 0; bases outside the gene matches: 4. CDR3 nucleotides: TGCAGTGCTAGAGACCTAGCGGGTGGCTCCTACGAGCAGTACTTC. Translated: CSARDLAGGSYEQYF.

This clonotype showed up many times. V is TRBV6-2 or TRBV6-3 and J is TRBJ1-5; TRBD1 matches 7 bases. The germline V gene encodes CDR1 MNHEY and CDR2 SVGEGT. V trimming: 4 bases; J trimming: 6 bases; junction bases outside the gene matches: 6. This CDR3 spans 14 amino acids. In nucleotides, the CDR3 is TGTGCCAGCAGTTTCCCAGGGGGTGGTCAGCCCCAGCATTTT. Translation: CASSFPGGGQPQHF.

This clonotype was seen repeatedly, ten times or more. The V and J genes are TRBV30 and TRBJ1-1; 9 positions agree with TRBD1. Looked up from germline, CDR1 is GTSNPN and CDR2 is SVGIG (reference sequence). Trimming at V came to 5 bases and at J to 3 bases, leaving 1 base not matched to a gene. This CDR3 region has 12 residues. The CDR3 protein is CAWGQGYTEAFF. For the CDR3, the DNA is TGTGCCTGGGGACAGGGGTACACTGAAGCTTTCTTT.

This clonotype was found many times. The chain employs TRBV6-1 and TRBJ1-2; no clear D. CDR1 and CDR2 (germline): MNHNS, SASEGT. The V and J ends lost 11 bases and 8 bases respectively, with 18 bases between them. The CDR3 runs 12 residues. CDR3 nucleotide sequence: TGTGCCGCGCTTGGGGAAGCTCGGGGCTACACCTTC. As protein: CAALGEARGYTF.

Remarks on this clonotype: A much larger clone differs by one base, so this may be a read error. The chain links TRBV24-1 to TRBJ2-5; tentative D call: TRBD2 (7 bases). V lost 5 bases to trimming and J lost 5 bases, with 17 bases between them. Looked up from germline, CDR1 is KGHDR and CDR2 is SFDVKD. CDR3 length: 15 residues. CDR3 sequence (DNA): TGTGCCACCAGTGCCCCGGGGGGCATAGTGGAGACCCAGTACTTC. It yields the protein CATSAPGGIVETQYF.

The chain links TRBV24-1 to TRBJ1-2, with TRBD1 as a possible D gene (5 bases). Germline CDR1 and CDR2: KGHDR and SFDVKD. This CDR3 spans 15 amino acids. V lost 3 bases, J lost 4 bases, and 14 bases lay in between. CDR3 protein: CATSDRRAGTYGYTF. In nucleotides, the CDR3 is TGTGCCACCAGTGATAGGCGGGCAGGGACCTATGGCTACACCTTC.

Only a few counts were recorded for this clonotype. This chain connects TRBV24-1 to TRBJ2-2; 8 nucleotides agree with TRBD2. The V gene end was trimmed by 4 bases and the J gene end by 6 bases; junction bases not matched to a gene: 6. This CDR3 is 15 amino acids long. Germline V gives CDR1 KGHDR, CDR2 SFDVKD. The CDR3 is CATSEHTSGAGELFF. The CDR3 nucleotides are TGTGCCACCAGTGAACATACTAGCGGCGCCGGGGAGCTGTTTTTT.

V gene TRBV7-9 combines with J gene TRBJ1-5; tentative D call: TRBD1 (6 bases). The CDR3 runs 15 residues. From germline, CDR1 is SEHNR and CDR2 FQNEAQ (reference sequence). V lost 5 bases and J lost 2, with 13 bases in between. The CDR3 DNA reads TGTGCCAGCAGCGGCAGGGGATCGGGCAATCAGCCCCAGCATTTT. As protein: CASSGRGSGNQPQHF.

CDR3 in amino acids: CASSPRLAGTYQETQYF. The CDR3 DNA sequence: TGTGCCAGCAGCCCTAGACTAGCGGGAACATACCAAGAGACCCAGTACTTC. V and J are TRBV7-8 and TRBJ2-5; TRBD2 matches at 11 bases. In germline, CDR1 is SGHVS, CDR2 FQNEAQ. Trimming took 5 bases from V and 0 from J; bases not matched to a gene: 8. This CDR3 is 17 amino acids long.

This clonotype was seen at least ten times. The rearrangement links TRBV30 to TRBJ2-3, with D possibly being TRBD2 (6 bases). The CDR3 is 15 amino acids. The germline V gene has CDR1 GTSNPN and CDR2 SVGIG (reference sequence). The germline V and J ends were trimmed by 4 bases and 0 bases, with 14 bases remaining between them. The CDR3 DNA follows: TGTGCCTGGACCAGGACCGGGACTAGCACAGATACGCAGTATTTT. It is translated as CAWTRTGTSTDTQYF.

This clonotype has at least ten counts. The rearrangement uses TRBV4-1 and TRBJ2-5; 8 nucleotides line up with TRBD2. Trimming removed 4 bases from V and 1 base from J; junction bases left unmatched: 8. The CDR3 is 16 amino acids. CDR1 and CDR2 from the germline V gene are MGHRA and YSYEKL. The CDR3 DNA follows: TGCGCCAGCAGCCGGCCTCAAACTAGCGGCCAAGAGACCCAGTACTTC. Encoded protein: CASSRPQTSGQETQYF.